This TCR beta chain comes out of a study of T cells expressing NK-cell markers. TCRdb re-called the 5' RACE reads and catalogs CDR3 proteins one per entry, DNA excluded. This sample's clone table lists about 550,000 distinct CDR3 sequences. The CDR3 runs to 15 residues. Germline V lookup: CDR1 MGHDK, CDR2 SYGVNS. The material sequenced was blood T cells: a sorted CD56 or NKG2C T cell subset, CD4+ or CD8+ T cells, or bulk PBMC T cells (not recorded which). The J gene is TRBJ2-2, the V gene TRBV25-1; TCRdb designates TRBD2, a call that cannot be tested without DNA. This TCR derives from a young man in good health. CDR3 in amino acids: CASSEISGSSGELFF. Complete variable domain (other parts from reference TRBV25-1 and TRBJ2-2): EADIYQTPRYLVIGTGKKITLECSQTMGHDKMYWYQQDPGMELHLIHYSYGVNSTEKGDLSSESTVSRIRTEHFPLTLESARPSHTSQYLCASSEISGSSGELFFGEGSRLTVL.